This T cell receptor beta chain was identified during a study of cytomegalovirus exposure and HLA in healthy donors. Use of 60 Vbeta and 13 Jbeta primers characterized the PCR. Method: immunoSEQ multiplex PCR; TCRdb's copy keeps in-frame clones and lacks some. The sample holds about 150,000 clones; roughly 70% are singletons and the top ten take more than 4%. The TCR originated in a man between 60 and 75 years old in good health and CMV-seronegative. The specimen sequenced was PBMCs.

CDR3 in amino acids: CASSSPGTDEQYF. The DNA of the CDR3 is TGTGCCAGCAGCTCCCCCGGGACAGACGAGCAGTACTTC. The rearrangement links TRBV7-3 to TRBJ2-7, with TRBD1 matching 7 bases. Trimming took 4 bases from V and 5 from J; bases not matched to a gene: 5. The germline V gene has CDR1 SGHTA and CDR2 FQGTGA. The CDR3 consists of 13 residues.